Following are 13 T cell receptor beta chains from one sample sequenced in a study of blood T cells in healthy people across ages. Sample-barcoded 5' priming and a J-beta primer mix drove a second PCR of about 6 to 12 cycles. TCRdb reprocessed the 5' RACE reads with MiXCR, giving one entry per CDR3 protein. Here the sample spans 450,000 to 700,000 distinct CDR3 sequences, roughly 29% being singletons. Sample: blood. These receptors all stem from an older woman in good health.

This clonotype was found a few times. V is TRBV7-2 and J is TRBJ1-2; D is undetermined. The V end was cut by 5 bases, the J end by 8 bases, with 12 bases between. Germline V gives CDR1 SGHTA, CDR2 FQGNSA. CDR3 length: 12 residues. DNA for the CDR3: TGTGCCAGCAGCCCGGACCTTATCGGCTACACCTTC. This encodes CASSPDLIGYTF.

The table lists this clonotype with a few counts. This chain joins TRBV7-2 and TRBJ1-4; possibly TRBD1 for D (6 bases). The V end was cut by 5 bases, the J end by 6 bases, with 13 bases between. Germline-derived CDR1 and CDR2 are SGHTA and FQGNSA. The CDR3 has 14 residues. Here the CDR3 reads CASSPRRGDEKLFF. The DNA for the CDR3 is TGTGCCAGCAGCCCCCGGAGGGGGGATGAAAAACTGTTTTTT.

This rearrangement joins TRBV29-1 to TRBJ1-4, with D tentatively TRBD1 (5 bases). The CDR3 is 12 amino acids. Germline V lookup: CDR1 SQVTM, CDR2 ANQGSEA. Deletions cut 7 bases from V and 7 bases from J, with 13 bases between. This CDR3 reads CSGRQGGEKLFF. The DNA of the CDR3 is TGCAGCGGGCGGCAGGGAGGTGAAAAACTGTTTTTT.

The rearrangement uses TRBV12-3 or TRBV12-4 and TRBJ1-1; the D is unclear. The germline V and J ends were trimmed by 6 bases and 5 bases, with 10 bases remaining between them. The CDR3 has 12 amino acids. This chain's CDR3 is CASSWSFTEAFF. In DNA, the CDR3 is TGTGCCAGCAGCTGGTCTTTTACTGAAGCTTTCTTT.

The chain is built from TRBV20-1 and TRBJ2-7; D unresolved. V lost 4 bases, J lost 4 bases, and 23 bases lay in between. The CDR3 extends over 16 amino acids. Germline loops: CDR1 DFQATT, CDR2 SNEGSKA (reference sequence). CDR3 sequence (DNA): TGCAGTGCTACCCCACTCACTGTGAAGGGTTTTTACGAGCAGTACTTC. Translated, it gives CSATPLTVKGFYEQYF.

This clonotype has a handful of counts. This chain links TRBV12-3 or TRBV12-4 with TRBJ2-5, with TRBD2 as a possible D gene (5 bases). The assigned J gene may be wrong: the sequence end matches TRBJ2-1 better. The CDR3 runs 12 residues. CDR3 protein: CASSTRGYEQFF. CDR3 sequence (DNA): TGTGCCAGCAGTACTCGGGGTTATGAGCAGTTCTTC.

This clonotype was seen many times. The chain has TRBV7-2 and TRBJ1-2; D ambiguous. Per the germline V gene, CDR1 is SGHTA and CDR2 is FQGNSA. The CDR3 sequence is 15 residues long. V dropped 1 base and J dropped 8 bases, with 17 bases sitting between them. The CDR3 DNA follows: TGTGCCAGCAGCTTAGTAGGCAGGAACATGGAGGGCTACACCTTC. Residues: CASSLVGRNMEGYTF. The whole variable domain, filled in from reference TRBV7-2 and TRBJ1-2, reads GAGVSQSPSNKVTEKGKDVELRCDPISGHTALYWYRQSLGQGLEFLIYFQGNSAPDKSGLPSDRFSAERTGGSVSTLTIQRTQQEDSAVYLCASSLVGRNMEGYTFGSGTRLTVV.

This clonotype turned up a few times. The V gene is TRBV5-5, the J gene TRBJ1-4; a weak D match, TRBD1 (5 bases). CDR3 size: 15 residues. Germline assignment: CDR1 SGHKS and CDR2 YYEKEE (reference sequence). V was clipped by 0 bases and J by 8 bases, with 14 bases between them. The CDR3 loop is CASSLVGQGREKLFF. CDR3 nucleotides: TGTGCCAGCAGCTTGGTGGGTCAGGGTCGGGAAAAACTGTTTTTT.

The table lists this clonotype with a few counts. The chain carries TRBV20-1 and TRBJ2-1; D possibly corresponds to TRBD2 (7 bases). The germline gives CDR1 DFQATT, CDR2 SNEGSKA (reference sequence). The CDR3 totals 14 residues. V shed 5 bases and J shed 4 bases, with 15 bases lying between them. Here the CDR3 reads CSASRGDIYNEQFF. CDR3 bases: TGCAGTGCTTCCCGGGGGGACATATACAATGAGCAGTTCTTC.

As regards this clonotype: A much larger clone lies a single base off, so this may be a read error. This chain joins TRBV7-7 and TRBJ2-5; D is perhaps TRBD1 or TRBD2 (5 bases each). The CDR3 is 15 residues long. CDR1 SSHAT and CDR2 FNYEAQ come from the germline V gene (reference sequence). The CDR3 loop is CANSLVGAAGETQYF. The CDR3 nucleotides are TGTGCTAACAGCTTAGTCGGGGCGGCGGGAGAGACCCAGTACTTC.

The sample holds a few counts of this clonotype. The V and J genes are TRBV7-6 and TRBJ2-5; the match to TRBD2 covers 7 bases. CDR3 length equals 13 residues. The germline gives CDR1 SGHVS, CDR2 FNYEAQ. CDR3: CASGVRTQETQYF. CDR3 DNA: TGTGCGAGCGGGGTCAGGACTCAAGAGACCCAGTACTTC.

J is TRBJ2-3 and V is TRBV5-1; 7 bases align to TRBD2. The CDR3 has 14 residues. Germline V gene sequence: CDR1 SGHRS, CDR2 YFSETQ. Trimming at V came to 2 bases and at J to 7 bases, leaving 7 bases not matched to a gene. This CDR3 reads CASSFLASGNTQYF. DNA of the CDR3: TGCGCCAGCAGCTTTCTTGCTAGCGGTAATACGCAGTATTTT.

The chain recombines TRBV19 with TRBJ2-1, with D possibly matching TRBD2 (5 bases). Trimming pared 3 bases from V and 7 bases from J, leaving 16 bases between. Germline V gives CDR1 LNHDA, CDR2 SQIVND (reference sequence). This CDR3 spans 15 amino acids. The CDR3 spells CASSIGPSGYNEQFF. In DNA form, the CDR3 reads TGTGCCAGTAGTATTGGCCCTTCGGGGTATAATGAGCAGTTCTTC.